This entry concerns a single T cell receptor (beta chain). Its specificity is not known. The data belong to a study of shared clonotypes between healthy human individuals. Study-wide findings and caveats: An anticipated effect of sequencing depth on clonotype sharing among donors was recognized. Estimated richness values were generally larger in naive subsets than in memory subsets.

CDR1 is SEHNR, CDR2 FQNEAQ, per germline (reference sequence). Trimming took off 2 bases at V and 4 bases at J, with 9 bases between the two ends. The CDR3 totals 13 residues. Profiling relied on immunoSEQ multiplex PCR, and the TCRdb table lists in-frame clones only, not all of them. The sample gives 1,400,000 or so clones, around 98.5% of which show up once; about 0.4% is in the top ten. The clonotype was recovered from a man aged 25-45 years in good health. The sample consisted of naive CD4+ T cells sorted from blood. The subset: CD45RA+ positively selected. The chain has TRBV7-9 and TRBJ2-7; D unresolved. CDR3 sequence: CASSLRPGYEQYF. The CDR3 region has the DNA TGTGCCAGCAGCTTAAGGCCGGGTTACGAGCAGTACTTC. Full variable domain (outside the CDR3, taken from reference TRBV7-9 and TRBJ2-7): DTGVSQNPRHKITKRGQNVTFRCDPISEHNRLYWYRQTLGQGPEFLTYFQNEAQLEKSRLLSDRFSAERPKGSFSTLEIQRTEQGDSAMYLCASSLRPGYEQYFGPGTRLTVT.